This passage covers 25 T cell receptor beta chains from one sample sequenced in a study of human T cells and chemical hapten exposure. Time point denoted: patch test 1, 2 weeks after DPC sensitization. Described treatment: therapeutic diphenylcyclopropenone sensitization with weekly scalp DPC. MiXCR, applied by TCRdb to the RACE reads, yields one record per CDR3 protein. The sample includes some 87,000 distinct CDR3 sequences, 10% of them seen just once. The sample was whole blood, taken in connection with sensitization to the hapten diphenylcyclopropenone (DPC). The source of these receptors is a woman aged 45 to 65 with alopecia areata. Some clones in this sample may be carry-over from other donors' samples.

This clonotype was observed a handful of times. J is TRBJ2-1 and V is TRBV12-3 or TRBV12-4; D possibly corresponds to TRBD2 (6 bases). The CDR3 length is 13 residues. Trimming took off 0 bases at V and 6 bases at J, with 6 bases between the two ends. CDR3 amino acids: CASSLAEGNEQFF. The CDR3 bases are TGTGCCAGCAGTTTAGCGGAGGGCAATGAGCAGTTCTTC.

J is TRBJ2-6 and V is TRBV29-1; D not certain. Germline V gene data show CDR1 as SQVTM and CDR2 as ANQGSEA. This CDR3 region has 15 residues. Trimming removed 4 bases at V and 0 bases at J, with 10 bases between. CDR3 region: CSVGATSSGANVLTF. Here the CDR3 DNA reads TGCAGCGTTGGGGCCACTTCCTCTGGGGCCAACGTCCTGACTTTC.

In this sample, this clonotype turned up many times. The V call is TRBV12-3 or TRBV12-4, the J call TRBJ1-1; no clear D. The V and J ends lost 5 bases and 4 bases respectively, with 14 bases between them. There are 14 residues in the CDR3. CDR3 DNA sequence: TGTGCCAGCAGTCGAGGGTACAGCCTCACTGAAGCTTTCTTT. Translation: CASSRGYSLTEAFF.

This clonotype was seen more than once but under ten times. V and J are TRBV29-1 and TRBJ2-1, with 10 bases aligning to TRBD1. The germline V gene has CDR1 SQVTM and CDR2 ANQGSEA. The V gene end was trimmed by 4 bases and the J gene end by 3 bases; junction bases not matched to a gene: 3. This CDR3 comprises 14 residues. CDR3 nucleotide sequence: TGCAGCGTTGGCCGGGACAGGGGCTACAATGAGCAGTTCTTC. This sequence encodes CSVGRDRGYNEQFF.

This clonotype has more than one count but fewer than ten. The CDR3 DNA follows: TGTGCCAGCAGCTTAAGGGGCTACGAGCAGTACTTC. This sequence encodes CASSLRGYEQYF. The chain has TRBV11-1 and TRBJ2-7; D is possibly TRBD1 (5 bases). Germline CDR1 and CDR2: SGHAT and FQDESV (reference sequence). This CDR3 is 12 amino acids long. V was shortened by 2 bases and J by 3 bases, with 5 bases between the two germline ends.

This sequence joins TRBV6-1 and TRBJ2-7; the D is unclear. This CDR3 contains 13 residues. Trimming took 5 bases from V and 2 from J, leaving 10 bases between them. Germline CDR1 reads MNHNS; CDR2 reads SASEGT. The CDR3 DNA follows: TGTGCCAGCAGTCGGACGGTTACCTACGAGCAGTACTTC. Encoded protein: CASSRTVTYEQYF.

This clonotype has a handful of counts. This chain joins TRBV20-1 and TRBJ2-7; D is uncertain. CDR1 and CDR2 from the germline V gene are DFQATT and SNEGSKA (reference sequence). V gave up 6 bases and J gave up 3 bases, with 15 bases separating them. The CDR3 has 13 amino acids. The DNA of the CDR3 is TGCAGTGCCTCCGATTATAGGGTCTACGAGCAGTACTTC. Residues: CSASDYRVYEQYF.

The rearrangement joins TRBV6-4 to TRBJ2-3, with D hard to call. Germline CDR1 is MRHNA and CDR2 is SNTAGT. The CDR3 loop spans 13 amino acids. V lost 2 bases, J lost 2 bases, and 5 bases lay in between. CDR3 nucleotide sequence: TGTGCCAGCAGTGACAAGGACACAGATACGCAGTATTTT. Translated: CASSDKDTDTQYF.

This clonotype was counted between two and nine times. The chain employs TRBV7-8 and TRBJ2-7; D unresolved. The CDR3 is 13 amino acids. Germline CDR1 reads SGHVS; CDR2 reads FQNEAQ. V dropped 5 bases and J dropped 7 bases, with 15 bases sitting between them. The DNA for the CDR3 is TGTGCCAGCAGCCTCGGACCCGAAGGTGAGCAGTACTTC. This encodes CASSLGPEGEQYF.

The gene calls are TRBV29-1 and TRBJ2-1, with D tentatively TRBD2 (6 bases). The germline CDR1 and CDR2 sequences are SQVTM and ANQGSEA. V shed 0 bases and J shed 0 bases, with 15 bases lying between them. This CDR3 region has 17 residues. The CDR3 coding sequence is TGCAGCGTTGAAGATCGAGCTAGCGAAAGCTCCTACAATGAGCAGTTCTTC. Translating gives CSVEDRASESSYNEQFF.

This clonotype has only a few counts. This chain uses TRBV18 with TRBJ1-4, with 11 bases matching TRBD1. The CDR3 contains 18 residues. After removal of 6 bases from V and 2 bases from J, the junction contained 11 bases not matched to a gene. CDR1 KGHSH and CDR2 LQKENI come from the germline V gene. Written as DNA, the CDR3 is TGTGCCAGCTCTCTGTCAGCCGGACAGGGGGCGACTAATGAAAAACTGTTTTTT. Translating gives CASSLSAGQGATNEKLFF.

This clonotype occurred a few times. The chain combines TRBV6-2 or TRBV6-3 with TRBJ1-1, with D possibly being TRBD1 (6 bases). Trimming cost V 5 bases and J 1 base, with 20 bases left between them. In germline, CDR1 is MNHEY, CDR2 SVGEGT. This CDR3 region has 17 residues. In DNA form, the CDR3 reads TGTGCCAGCAGTCCCCGTCGCCAGGGGTTCAGGAACACTGAAGCTTTCTTT. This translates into CASSPRRQGFRNTEAFF.

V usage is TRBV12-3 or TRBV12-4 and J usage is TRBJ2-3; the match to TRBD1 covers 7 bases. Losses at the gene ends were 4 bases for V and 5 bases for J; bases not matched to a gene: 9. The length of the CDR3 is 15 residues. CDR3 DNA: TGTGCCAGCAGTTCTCTCAGGGGGAAAGGAGATACGCAGTATTTT. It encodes CASSSLRGKGDTQYF.

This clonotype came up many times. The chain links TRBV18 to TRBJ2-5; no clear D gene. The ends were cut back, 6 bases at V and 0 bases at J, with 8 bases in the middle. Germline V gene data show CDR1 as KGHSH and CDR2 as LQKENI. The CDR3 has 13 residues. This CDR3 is CASSFLHQETQYF. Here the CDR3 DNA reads TGTGCCAGCTCCTTTCTGCACCAAGAGACCCAGTACTTC.

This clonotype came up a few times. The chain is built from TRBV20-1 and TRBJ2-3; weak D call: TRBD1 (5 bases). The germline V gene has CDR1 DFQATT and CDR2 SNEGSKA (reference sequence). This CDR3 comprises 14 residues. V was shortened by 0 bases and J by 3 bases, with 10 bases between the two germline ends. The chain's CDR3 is CSARDLGVTDTQYF. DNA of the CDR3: TGCAGTGCTAGAGATTTAGGGGTTACAGATACGCAGTATTTT.

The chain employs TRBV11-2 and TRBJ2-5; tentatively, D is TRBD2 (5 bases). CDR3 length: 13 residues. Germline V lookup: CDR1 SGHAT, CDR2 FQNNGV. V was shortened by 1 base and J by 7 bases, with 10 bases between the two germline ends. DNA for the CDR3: TGTGCCAGCAGCTTAGGACCGGCGGGGACCCAGTACTTC. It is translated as CASSLGPAGTQYF.

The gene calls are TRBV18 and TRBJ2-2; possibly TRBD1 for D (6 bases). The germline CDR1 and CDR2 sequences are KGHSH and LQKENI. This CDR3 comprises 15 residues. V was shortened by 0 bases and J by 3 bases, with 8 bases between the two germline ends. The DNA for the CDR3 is TGTGCCAGCTCACCACCGGACAGATACACCGGGGAGCTGTTTTTT. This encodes CASSPPDRYTGELFF.

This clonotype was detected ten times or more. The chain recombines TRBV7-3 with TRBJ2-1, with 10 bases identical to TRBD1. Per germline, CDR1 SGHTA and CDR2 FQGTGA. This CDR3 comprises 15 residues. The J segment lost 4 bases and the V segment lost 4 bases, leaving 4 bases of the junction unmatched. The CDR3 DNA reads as TGTGCCAGCAGCTCGCCGGGACAGGGGTACAATGAGCAGTTCTTC. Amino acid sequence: CASSSPGQGYNEQFF. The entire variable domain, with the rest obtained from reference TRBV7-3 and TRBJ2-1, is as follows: GAGVSQTPSNKVTEKGKYVELRCDPISGHTALYWYRQSLGQGPEFLIYFQGTGAADDSGLPNDRFFAVRPEGSVSTLKIQRTERGDSAVYLCASSSPGQGYNEQFFGPGTRLTVL.

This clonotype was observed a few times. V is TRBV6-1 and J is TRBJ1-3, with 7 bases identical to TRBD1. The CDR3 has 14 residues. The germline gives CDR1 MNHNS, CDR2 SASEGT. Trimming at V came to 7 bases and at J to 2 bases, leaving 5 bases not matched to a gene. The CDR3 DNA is TGTGCCAGCATGAGAGGGGGCACTGGAAACACCATATATTTT. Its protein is CASMRGGTGNTIYF.

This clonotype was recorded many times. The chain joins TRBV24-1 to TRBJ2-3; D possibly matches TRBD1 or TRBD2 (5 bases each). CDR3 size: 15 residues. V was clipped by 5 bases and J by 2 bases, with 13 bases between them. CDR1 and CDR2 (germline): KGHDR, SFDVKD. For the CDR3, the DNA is TGTGCCACCAGTGCACCGGGACCCTTCACAGATACGCAGTATTTT. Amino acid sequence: CATSAPGPFTDTQYF.

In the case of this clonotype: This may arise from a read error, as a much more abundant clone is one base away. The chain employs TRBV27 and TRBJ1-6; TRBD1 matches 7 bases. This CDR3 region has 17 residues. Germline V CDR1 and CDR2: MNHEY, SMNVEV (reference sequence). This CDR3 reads CVSSDSQGSGYNSPLHF. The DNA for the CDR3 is TGTGTCAGCAGTGATTCACAGGGGTCTGGCTATAATTCACCCCTCCACTTT.

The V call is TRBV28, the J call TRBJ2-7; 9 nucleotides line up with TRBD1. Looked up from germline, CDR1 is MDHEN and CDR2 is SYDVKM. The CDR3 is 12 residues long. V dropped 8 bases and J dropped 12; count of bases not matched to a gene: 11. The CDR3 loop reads CASLSGQGNPYF. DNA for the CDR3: TGTGCCAGCCTCTCCGGACAGGGGAATCCGTACTTC.

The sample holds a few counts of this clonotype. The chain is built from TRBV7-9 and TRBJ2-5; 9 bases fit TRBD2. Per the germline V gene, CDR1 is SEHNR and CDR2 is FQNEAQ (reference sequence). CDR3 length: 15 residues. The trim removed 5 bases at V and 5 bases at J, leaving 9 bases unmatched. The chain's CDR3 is CASSPLSGSGETQYF. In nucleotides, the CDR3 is TGTGCCAGCAGCCCCCTTAGCGGGAGCGGTGAGACCCAGTACTTC.

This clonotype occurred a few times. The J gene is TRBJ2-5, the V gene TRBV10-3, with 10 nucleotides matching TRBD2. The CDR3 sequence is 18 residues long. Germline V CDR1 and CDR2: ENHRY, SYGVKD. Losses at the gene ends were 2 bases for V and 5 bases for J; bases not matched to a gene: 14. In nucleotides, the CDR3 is TGTGCCATCAGTGAGCCCTCGGCCACTAGCGGGATCCCGGAGACCCAGTACTTC. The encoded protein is CAISEPSATSGIPETQYF.

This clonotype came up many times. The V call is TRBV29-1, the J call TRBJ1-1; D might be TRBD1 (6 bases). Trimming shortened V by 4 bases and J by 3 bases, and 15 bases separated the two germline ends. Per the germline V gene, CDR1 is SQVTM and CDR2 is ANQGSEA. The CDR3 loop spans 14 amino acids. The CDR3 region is CSVGSRGAYTEAFF. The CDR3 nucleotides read TGCAGCGTTGGAAGTCGGGGGGCGTACACTGAAGCTTTCTTT.